The 18 T cell receptor beta chains below all came from one sample that was sequenced in a study of cytomegalovirus exposure and HLA in healthy donors. The data were produced by immunoSEQ multiplex PCR, yet TCRdb's version contains in-frame clones alone and is incomplete. The sample yields 90,000 to 130,000 clones, approximately 88% seen once. Sequenced material: PBMCs. The source is a woman in her twenties or thirties in good health and CMV-seropositive.

CDR3 sequence (DNA): TGTGCCAGCAGTTACGATACAGGGGGGAACTATGGCTACACCTTC. Translating it yields CASSYDTGGNYGYTF. V and J are TRBV6-5 and TRBJ1-2; TRBD1 matches 8 bases. CDR3 length: 15 amino acids. The J segment lost 2 bases and the V segment lost 2 bases, leaving 4 bases of the junction unmatched. Germline assignment: CDR1 MNHEY and CDR2 SVGAGI.

This sequence joins TRBV5-4 and TRBJ2-2; the D gene is possibly TRBD2 (6 bases). The CDR3 runs to 17 residues. CDR1 and CDR2 (germline): SGHNT, YYREEE (reference sequence). The germline V and J ends were trimmed by 4 bases and 0 bases, with 16 bases remaining between them. Written as DNA, the CDR3 is TGTGCCAGCAGCCGCGAGGGTAGCGGAGCGAACACCGGGGAGCTGTTTTTT. As protein: CASSREGSGANTGELFF.

The J gene is TRBJ1-2, the V gene TRBV2; D perhaps matches TRBD1 (5 bases). Trimming removed 7 bases at V and 8 bases at J, with 14 bases between. CDR1 and CDR2 from the germline V gene are SNHLY and FYNNEI. This CDR3 comprises 12 residues. For the CDR3, the DNA is TGTGCCAGCACCTCCCTGGACATGGGCTACACCTTC. Its translation is CASTSLDMGYTF.

This sequence joins TRBV7-2 and TRBJ2-5; D remains ambiguous. V lost 2 bases and J 5 bases, leaving 6 bases between the germline ends. The CDR3 totals 12 residues. Germline lookup yields CDR1 SGHTA and CDR2 FQGNSA. CDR3 region: CASSLYAETQYF. CDR3 bases: TGTGCCAGCAGCTTATACGCGGAGACCCAGTACTTC.

This clone was picked up one time. The CDR3 region has the DNA TGTGCCAGCAGCTTGGCCCGAGCGGGAGGTTACGAGCAGTACTTC. Protein product: CASSLARAGGYEQYF. The chain is built from TRBV5-4 and TRBJ2-7, with TRBD2 identical over 9 bases. From germline, CDR1 is SGHNT and CDR2 YYREEE (reference sequence). Trimming removed 0 bases from V and 4 bases from J; junction bases left unmatched: 5. The CDR3 sequence is 15 residues long.

This chain joins TRBV30 and TRBJ1-1; 7 nucleotides match TRBD1. V lost 4 bases and J lost 2; bases outside the gene matches: 4. Germline CDR1 is GTSNPN and CDR2 is SVGIG (reference sequence). The CDR3 contains 13 residues. The CDR3 is CAWKGQVNTEAFF. CDR3 nucleotides: TGTGCCTGGAAAGGACAGGTAAACACTGAAGCTTTCTTT.

The chain has TRBV21-1 and TRBJ1-2; the table's D call, TRBD1, has no DNA check behind it. TRBV21-1 is shown as a pseudogene. CDR3 length equals 14 residues. The CDR3 sequence is CASSKGKGDYGYTF. The CDR3 DNA sequence: TGTGCCAGCAGCAAAGGGAAGGGGGACTATGGCTACACCTTC.

The rearrangement uses TRBV23-1 and TRBJ2-6; D may be TRBD2 (5 bases). TRBV23-1 counts as an open reading frame of uncertain function. The CDR3 runs to 19 residues. Trimming cost V 0 bases and J 0 bases, with 15 bases left between them. The CDR3 region is CASSQSTGLLNSGANVLTF. In nucleotides, the CDR3 is TGCGCCAGCAGTCAATCAACGGGATTACTTAACTCTGGGGCCAACGTCCTGACTTTC.

The chain uses TRBV4-3 and TRBJ1-3; D remains ambiguous. The CDR3 is 15 residues long. Germline V gene data show CDR1 as LGHNA and CDR2 as YSLEER. Trimming shortened V by 1 base and J by 0 bases, and 7 bases separated the two germline ends. CDR3 loop: CASSQAPISGNTIYF. The CDR3 DNA follows: TGCGCCAGCAGCCAAGCTCCTATCTCTGGAAACACCATATATTTT.

V gene TRBV4-2 combines with J gene TRBJ1-2; tentative D call: TRBD1 (6 bases). V lost 5 bases and J lost 1, with 14 bases in between. The CDR3 is made up of 15 amino acids. Germline CDR1 and CDR2: LGHNA and YNFKEQ. CDR3 in amino acids: CASSYTSDSNYGYTF. CDR3 in DNA: TGTGCCAGCAGCTACACCTCGGACAGTAACTATGGCTACACCTTC.

The chain is built from TRBV9 and TRBJ1-1, with D hard to call. Germline V gives CDR1 SGDLS, CDR2 YYNGEE. This CDR3 has 14 residues. V was trimmed by 2 bases and J by 0 bases, leaving 8 bases between them. The chain's CDR3 is CASSVTSLNTEAFF. CDR3 coding DNA: TGTGCCAGCAGCGTTACCAGTTTGAACACTGAAGCTTTCTTT.

This clone was seen only a few times. The J gene is TRBJ1-2, the V gene TRBV5-6; possibly TRBD1 for D (6 bases). Germline V gives CDR1 SGHDT, CDR2 YYEEEE. There are 12 residues in the CDR3. The V and J ends lost 8 bases and 7 bases respectively, with 15 bases between them. DNA of the CDR3: TGTGCCAGTTCCTCGAGGGGGTCTGGCTACACCTTC. Encoded protein: CASSSRGSGYTF.

The chain has TRBV5-1 and TRBJ1-3; D possibly corresponds to TRBD1 (5 bases). Germline CDR1 reads SGHRS; CDR2 reads YFSETQ. V was pared by 0 bases and J by 1 base, with 8 bases between. The CDR3 sequence is 15 residues long. The CDR3 reads CASSLVPGSGNTIYF. CDR3 in DNA: TGCGCCAGCAGCTTGGTACCAGGGTCTGGAAACACCATATATTTT.

The genes are TRBV5-1 and TRBJ2-1; D remains unclear. Trimming took 1 base from V and 5 from J, leaving 10 bases between them. Germline V gene sequence: CDR1 SGHRS, CDR2 YFSETQ. The CDR3 length is 14 residues. CDR3 coding DNA: TGCGCCAGCAGCTTGACGTCTATCCACAATGAGCAGTTCTTC. Protein: CASSLTSIHNEQFF.

The chain couples TRBV4-1 to TRBJ2-7, with 10 nucleotides matching TRBD1. The CDR3 totals 14 residues. Trimming took 4 bases from V and 6 from J; bases not matched to a gene: 6. CDR1 and CDR2 from the germline V gene are MGHRA and YSYEKL. As DNA, the CDR3 is TGCGCCAGCAGCCTGGCGGGACAGGGGACCGAGCAGTACTTC. Its translation: CASSLAGQGTEQYF.

The CDR3 reads CASSLIGKETQYF. CDR3 DNA sequence: TGCGCCAGCAGCTTGATCGGGAAAGAGACCCAGTACTTC. J is TRBJ2-5 and V is TRBV5-1; D might be TRBD2 (5 bases). Germline CDR1 SGHRS, CDR2 YFSETQ. Trimming stripped 1 base from V and 3 bases from J, with 7 bases between. CDR3 length equals 13 residues.

This sequence joins TRBV7-6 and TRBJ1-3; unclear D gene. CDR1 and CDR2 from the germline V gene are SGHVS and FNYEAQ. This CDR3 is 15 amino acids long. V was pared by 3 bases and J by 0 bases, with 9 bases between. The CDR3 spells CASSFVGGSGNTIYF. CDR3 DNA: TGTGCCAGCAGCTTCGTCGGAGGCTCTGGAAACACCATATATTTT.

The chain uses TRBV5-1 and TRBJ1-1; 7 bases are shared with TRBD1. From germline, CDR1 is SGHRS and CDR2 YFSETQ. The CDR3 runs to 15 residues. V dropped 7 bases and J dropped 3; count of bases not matched to a gene: 12. The CDR3 DNA reads TGCGCCAGCCAACCGAGGACAGGAGAGGACACTGAAGCTTTCTTT. It translates to CASQPRTGEDTEAFF.